Each of the 25 T cell receptor beta chains below was sequenced from the same sample in a study of T-cell reconstitution after alpha-beta-depleted transplantation in children. This sample's TCRbeta library carried unique molecular identifier barcodes. TCRdb reprocessed the PCR reads via MiXCR and lists one record per CDR3 protein. This sample has hundreds of thousands of distinct CDR3 sequences, with around 13% found just once. The specimen was PBMCs, collected before TCRalphabeta/CD19-depleted stem cell transplant. These receptors came from a girl aged 2 to 9 with congenital amegakaryocytic thrombocytopenia, due to receive a stem cell transplant.

The chain recombines TRBV27 with TRBJ2-7; 10 bases agree with TRBD2. Germline V gene data show CDR1 as MNHEY and CDR2 as SMNVEV (reference sequence). The junction had 7 bases not matched to a gene; V was cut back by 2 bases and J by 6 bases. This CDR3 is 15 amino acids long. CDR3 DNA: TGTGCCAGCAGTTTAAGGTCTAGCGGGAGTTCCGAGCAGTACTTC. It yields the protein CASSLRSSGSSEQYF.

This clonotype has more than one count but fewer than ten. This sequence joins TRBV5-1 and TRBJ1-2; D is undetermined. The V and J ends lost 0 bases and 6 bases respectively, with 12 bases between them. The CDR3 runs to 14 residues. In germline, CDR1 is SGHRS, CDR2 YFSETQ. CDR3 sequence (DNA): TGCGCCAGCAGCTTGGAAGGCAGAACGAATGGCTACACCTTC. This translates into CASSLEGRTNGYTF.

This sequence joins TRBV4-1 and TRBJ2-1; TRBD2 aligns across 10 bases. The V gene end was trimmed by 1 base and the J gene end by 6 bases; junction bases not matched to a gene: 9. The CDR3 runs to 17 residues. Germline CDR1 MGHRA, CDR2 YSYEKL. The CDR3 DNA reads TGCGCCAGCAGCCAAGGCCCGACTAGCGGGCTGACCAATGAGCAGTTCTTC. As protein: CASSQGPTSGLTNEQFF.

As to this clonotype: Its ends do not fully match the called genes, so a read error is possible. The CDR3 sequence: CASRESGEQSYEQFF. The CDR3 nucleotides read TGTGCCAGCAGAGAATCAGGCGAACAGTCCTATGAGCAGTTCTTC. The chain couples TRBV25-1 to TRBJ2-1; D not certain. This CDR3 comprises 15 residues. Germline V CDR1 and CDR2: MGHDK, SYGVNS. Variable domain in full (rest from reference TRBV25-1 and TRBJ2-1): EADIYQTPRYLVIGTGKKITLECSQTMGHDKMYWYQQDPGMELHLIHYSYGVNSTEKGDLSSESTVSRIRTEHFPLTLESARPSHTSQYLCASRESGEQSYEQFFGPGTRLTVL.

This clonotype showed up just a few times. The gene calls are TRBV4-1 and TRBJ2-7, with 8 nucleotides matching TRBD1. This CDR3 comprises 16 residues. The junction had 9 bases not matched to a gene; V was cut back by 4 bases and J by 1 base. Germline V gene data show CDR1 as MGHRA and CDR2 as YSYEKL. CDR3: CASSPPRTGNSYEQYF. In DNA form, the CDR3 reads TGCGCCAGCAGCCCCCCCCGGACAGGGAATTCCTACGAGCAGTACTTC.

The chain recombines TRBV20-1 with TRBJ2-7; 8 nucleotides line up with TRBD2. The CDR3 spans 12 residues. After removal of 3 bases from V and 4 bases from J, the junction contained 2 bases not matched to a gene. The germline V gene encodes CDR1 DFQATT and CDR2 SNEGSKA (reference sequence). CDR3 DNA sequence: TGCAGTGCTAGCGGGGGGGGTTACGAGCAGTACTTC. The encoded protein is CSASGGGYEQYF.

This clonotype showed up many times. The V gene is TRBV10-3, the J gene TRBJ2-7; TRBD1 aligns across 10 bases. The germline V gene encodes CDR1 ENHRY and CDR2 SYGVKD. Trimming at V came to 2 bases and at J to 5 bases, leaving 9 bases not matched to a gene. This CDR3 has 16 amino acids. CDR3 protein: CAISEAKWDRGDEQYF. The CDR3 nucleotides read TGTGCCATCAGTGAGGCAAAATGGGACAGGGGTGACGAGCAGTACTTC.

This clonotype was observed once. V gene TRBV30 combines with J gene TRBJ1-5; D ambiguous. The CDR3 runs 13 residues. Germline V gene sequence: CDR1 GTSNPN, CDR2 SVGIG (reference sequence). The V and J ends lost 1 base and 3 bases respectively, with 7 bases between them. CDR3 DNA: TGTGCCTGGAGTGGGGCCTTCAATCAGCCCCAGCATTTT. Its translation is CAWSGAFNQPQHF.

The chain joins TRBV4-1 to TRBJ2-7; 12 bases align to TRBD2. Looked up from germline, CDR1 is MGHRA and CDR2 is YSYEKL. This CDR3 region has 19 residues. With V trimmed by 0 bases and J by 5 bases, 14 bases remained unmatched. The DNA for the CDR3 is TGCGCCAGCAGCCAAGATCAATTGCTAGCGGGAGGGCCTTGGAACGAGCAGTACTTC. Translation: CASSQDQLLAGGPWNEQYF.

The V and J genes are TRBV5-6 and TRBJ2-1, with D tentatively TRBD1 (5 bases). The germline gives CDR1 SGHDT, CDR2 YYEEEE. Trimming cost V 1 base and J 1 base, with 12 bases left between them. The CDR3 has 16 residues. The CDR3 loop reads CASSLRGTRSYNEQFF. The CDR3 coding sequence is TGTGCCAGCAGCTTGAGGGGTACCCGGTCCTACAATGAGCAGTTCTTC.

This clonotype was detected many times. V is TRBV5-1 and J is TRBJ2-2; D perhaps matches TRBD1 (6 bases). The CDR3 is made up of 14 amino acids. CDR1 is SGHRS and CDR2 is YFSETQ in the germline V gene. The germline V and J ends were trimmed by 5 bases and 2 bases, with 10 bases remaining between them. CDR3 DNA: TGCGCCAGCAGAGGACAGTATAACACCGGGGAGCTGTTTTTT. It encodes CASRGQYNTGELFF.

This clonotype was detected ten times or more. The V and J genes are TRBV20-1 and TRBJ2-5; 8 nucleotides line up with TRBD1. CDR3 length equals 12 residues. Germline V CDR1 and CDR2: DFQATT, SNEGSKA (reference sequence). V shed 4 bases and J 5 bases; nucleotides not matched to a gene: 3. In DNA, the CDR3 is TGCAGTGCTAAGGACAGGGTTGAGACCCAGTACTTC. Residues: CSAKDRVETQYF.

This rearrangement joins TRBV30 to TRBJ1-5, with D possibly being TRBD1 (6 bases). Germline V gene sequence: CDR1 GTSNPN, CDR2 SVGIG (reference sequence). Trimming took off 3 bases at V and 7 bases at J, with 16 bases between the two ends. The CDR3 sequence is 14 residues long. DNA for the CDR3: TGTGCCTGGAGGACCGGGACAAGTACACAGCCCCAGCATTTT. It specifies CAWRTGTSTQPQHF.

This clonotype was counted many times. The chain uses TRBV20-1 and TRBJ2-1; TRBD2 agrees at 7 bases. J was trimmed by 8 bases and V by 1 base; bases with no gene match: 2. Looked up from germline, CDR1 is DFQATT and CDR2 is SNEGSKA (reference sequence). The CDR3 is made up of 12 amino acids. CDR3 nucleotide sequence: TGCAGTGCTAGAGGGACTAGTTATGAGCAGTTCTTC. It yields the protein CSARGTSYEQFF.

The V call is TRBV20-1, the J call TRBJ2-5, with D hard to call. Deletions cut 6 bases from V and 5 bases from J, with 19 bases between. The germline gives CDR1 DFQATT, CDR2 SNEGSKA (reference sequence). This CDR3 is built from 14 residues. CDR3 in amino acids: CSAAPTAPWETQYF. In DNA, the CDR3 is TGCAGTGCAGCACCAACCGCCCCCTGGGAGACCCAGTACTTC.

This clonotype was counted a few times. The rearrangement joins TRBV7-2 to TRBJ2-7, with TRBD2 matching over 8 bases. Germline V gene sequence: CDR1 SGHTA, CDR2 FQGNSA. The V segment lost 1 base and the J segment 3 bases; nucleotides outside the gene matches: 5. The length of the CDR3 is 15 residues. CDR3: CASSLGLARLYEQYF. The CDR3 nucleotides read TGTGCCAGCAGCTTAGGACTAGCGCGTCTCTACGAGCAGTACTTC.

This clonotype was detected ten times or more. This chain links TRBV12-3 or TRBV12-4 with TRBJ2-1; 10 bases fit TRBD2. The CDR3 length is 20 residues. With 3 bases clipped from V and 0 bases from J, the junction kept 14 bases outside the gene matches. CDR3 sequence (DNA): TGTGCCAGCAGTTTTGGCCCTAGCGGGAGTGGTTGGGGCTCCTACAATGAGCAGTTCTTC. Translation gives CASSFGPSGSGWGSYNEQFF.

The chain carries TRBV5-1 and TRBJ2-7; no clear D. CDR3 length equals 10 residues. Trimming took 7 bases from V and 7 from J, leaving 9 bases between them. The germline V gene encodes CDR1 SGHRS and CDR2 YFSETQ. The CDR3 loop is CASPLWEQYF. CDR3 nucleotide sequence: TGCGCCAGCCCCTTGTGGGAGCAGTACTTC.

In this sample, this clonotype turned up many times. V and J are TRBV12-3 or TRBV12-4 and TRBJ1-2, with a possible D match to TRBD1 (5 bases). The CDR3 has 14 residues. V lost 6 bases, J lost 4 bases, and 15 bases lay in between. The CDR3 DNA sequence: TGTGCCAGCAGACCCCGGACACCTCCCTATGGCTACACCTTC. Its protein product is CASRPRTPPYGYTF.

This clonotype was counted many times. This chain connects TRBV5-1 to TRBJ2-3, with 9 nucleotides matching TRBD2. CDR3 length: 14 residues. Looked up from germline, CDR1 is SGHRS and CDR2 is YFSETQ. The J segment lost 2 bases and the V segment lost 6 bases, leaving 4 bases of the junction unmatched. CDR3 loop: CASKAGGLTDTQYF. The CDR3 DNA sequence: TGCGCCAGCAAGGCGGGAGGGCTCACAGATACGCAGTATTTT. The full variable domain, completed using reference TRBV5-1 and TRBJ2-3, is KAGVTQTPRYLIKTRGQQVTLSCSPISGHRSVSWYQQTPGQGLQFLFEYFSETQRNKGNFPGRFSGRQFSNSRSEMNVSTLELGDSALYLCASKAGGLTDTQYFGPGTRLTVL.

V is TRBV20-1 and J is TRBJ2-3, with a possible D match to TRBD1 (6 bases). The CDR3 contains 18 residues. V was cut by 1 base and J by 0 bases, with 20 bases left in between. Germline V lookup: CDR1 DFQATT, CDR2 SNEGSKA (reference sequence). Here the CDR3 reads CSARAWRRGSASTDTQYF. The CDR3 bases are TGCAGTGCTAGAGCTTGGCGCAGGGGATCGGCTAGCACAGATACGCAGTATTTT.

The chain is built from TRBV10-3 and TRBJ2-7; 12 bases map to TRBD2. This CDR3 region has 14 residues. J was trimmed by 5 bases and V by 8 bases; bases with no gene match: 7. Germline assignment: CDR1 ENHRY and CDR2 SYGVKD. In DNA, the CDR3 is TGTGCCATCGGGACACTAGCGGGAGGCAACGAGCAGTACTTC. This encodes CAIGTLAGGNEQYF.

This clonotype came up a few times. V gene TRBV10-3 combines with J gene TRBJ2-7; D is uncertain. Germline CDR1 is ENHRY and CDR2 is SYGVKD. The ends were cut back, 4 bases at V and 3 bases at J, with 7 bases in the middle. This CDR3 spans 12 amino acids. The CDR3 region is CAISGTNYEQYF. The DNA for the CDR3 is TGTGCCATCAGTGGTACCAACTACGAGCAGTACTTC.

The table lists this clonotype with a few counts. J is TRBJ2-7 and V is TRBV29-1, with D possibly matching TRBD2 (5 bases). The V gene's germline CDR1 is SQVTM and CDR2 ANQGSEA. V lost 0 bases and J lost 3, with 15 bases in between. This CDR3 has 15 residues. The CDR3 loop is CSVEDPEGAVYEQYF. The CDR3 DNA is TGCAGCGTTGAAGATCCAGAGGGTGCGGTCTACGAGCAGTACTTC.

The genes are TRBV5-8 and TRBJ2-1, with 8 nucleotides matching TRBD2. Germline CDR1 reads SGHTS; CDR2 reads YDEGEE. The CDR3 is 14 amino acids. V dropped 3 bases and J dropped 9; count of bases not matched to a gene: 8. CDR3 in amino acids: CASSSGLAIIEQFF. CDR3 nucleotide sequence: TGTGCCAGCAGCTCCGGACTAGCAATTATTGAGCAGTTCTTC.